The clone carrying this TCR beta chain came up a few times. Libraries were prepared by immunoSEQ multiplex PCR; TCRdb keeps only in-frame clonotypes and omits some of them. The repertoire holds hundreds of thousands of clones, with about 88% as singletons. These data come from a study of blood T cell repertoires in COVID-19. Study-wide context: Material from acute and convalescent COVID-19 was sourced from the United States, Italy and Spain.

This CDR3 comprises 14 residues. The V gene's germline CDR1 is MNHNS and CDR2 SASEGT. J gave up 8 bases and V 1 base, and 6 bases lay outside the gene matches. The TCR sequence derives from a woman under 40 who had recovered from COVID-19. The chain couples TRBV6-1 to TRBJ1-2; the match to TRBD1 covers 8 bases. The sample taken for sequencing was PBMCs or T cells enriched from blood (not recorded which). This CDR3 is CASSEEDRAGGYTF. The CDR3 DNA reads TGTGCCAGCAGTGAAGAGGACAGGGCTGGCGGCTACACCTTC.